These 20 T cell receptor beta chains were all obtained from the same sample, sequenced in a study of blood T cells in healthy people across ages. A J-beta primer mix and a sample-barcoded 5' primer were used in a second PCR of about 7 to 12 cycles. MiXCR, applied by TCRdb to the 5' RACE reads, yields one record per CDR3 protein. The table has approximately 800,000 distinct CDR3 sequences, more than 25% seen once. The same sample was also studied in work on T cells of mothers and their children.

Specimen: blood. Receptor source: a boy aged 5-17 years in good health.

This clonotype was picked up many times. The rearrangement joins TRBV7-3 to TRBJ2-1; 10 bases match TRBD1. With 5 bases clipped from V and 4 bases from J, the junction kept 8 bases outside the gene matches. In germline, CDR1 is SGHTA, CDR2 FQGTGA. The CDR3 has 16 amino acids. CDR3 residues: CASSHYGTGDYNEQFF. The CDR3 DNA reads TGTGCCAGCAGCCACTATGGGACAGGGGATTACAATGAGCAGTTCTTC.

The chain combines TRBV7-9 with TRBJ2-2, with a tentative D call TRBD1 (6 bases). The CDR3 has 16 amino acids. V was cut by 3 bases and J by 0 bases, with 11 bases left in between. Germline V gene lookup returns CDR1 SEHNR and CDR2 FQNEAQ (reference sequence). Here the CDR3 DNA reads TGTGCCAGCAGCTTTCCCAGGGGAACGAACACCGGGGAGCTGTTTTTT. It yields the protein CASSFPRGTNTGELFF.

This clonotype was seen a handful of times. A read error may account for a junction end that differs from germline. The chain couples TRBV5-1 to TRBJ2-1, with 9 bases fitting TRBD1. The CDR3 is 14 residues long. CDR1 and CDR2 (germline): SGHRS, YFSETQ. CDR3 sequence: CASSLDRGFNEQFF. The CDR3 DNA is TGCGCCAGCAGTTTGGACAGGGGATTTAATGAGCAGTTCTTC.

V gene TRBV28 combines with J gene TRBJ1-4, with a tentative D call TRBD1 (5 bases). CDR1 and CDR2 from the germline V gene are MDHEN and SYDVKM. This CDR3 has 15 amino acids. The ends were cut back, 5 bases at V and 4 bases at J, with 14 bases in the middle. The CDR3 DNA reads as TGTGCCAGCAGTCGATGGGGGAGACTTAATGAAAAACTGTTTTTT. Amino acids: CASSRWGRLNEKLFF.

The sample holds a few counts of this clonotype. This chain uses TRBV10-3 with TRBJ1-1; D is possibly TRBD1 (5 bases). Germline CDR1 reads ENHRY; CDR2 reads SYGVKD. This CDR3 region has 14 residues. The V end lost 5 bases, the J end lost 0 bases, and 10 bases lay between the germline ends. CDR3 nucleotide sequence: TGTGCCATCAGTTTAGGGGAGATGAACACTGAAGCTTTCTTT. Translation: CAISLGEMNTEAFF.

The genes are TRBV2 and TRBJ2-4, with D perhaps TRBD1 or TRBD2 (5 bases each). Germline V gene sequence: CDR1 SNHLY, CDR2 FYNNEI. V lost 8 bases, J lost 6 bases, and 8 bases lay in between. The length of the CDR3 is 11 residues. CDR3 DNA sequence: TGTGCCAGCCTGGGGACAAACATTCAGTACTTC. Translating gives CASLGTNIQYF.

This clonotype showed up just a few times. The chain is built from TRBV29-1 and TRBJ2-7; D gene unclear. CDR1 is SQVTM and CDR2 is ANQGSEA in the germline V gene. This CDR3 spans 13 amino acids. V was pared by 7 bases and J by 2 bases, with 15 bases between. CDR3 sequence reads: CSATYGVTYEQYF. CDR3 nucleotide sequence: TGCAGCGCCACCTATGGGGTGACCTACGAGCAGTACTTC.

This clonotype was seen repeatedly, ten times or more. This rearrangement joins TRBV6-5 to TRBJ2-5, with D unclear. The V gene's germline CDR1 is MNHEY and CDR2 SVGAGI. The CDR3 sequence is 14 residues long. The V and J ends lost 4 bases and 6 bases respectively, with 15 bases between them. The CDR3 region has the DNA TGTGCCAGCAGTTCCCCTCGAGGAGAGAAGACCCAGTACTTC. Protein product: CASSSPRGEKTQYF.

About this clonotype: An end of the junction does not agree with germline; a read error may underlie this. The V gene is TRBV11-2, the J gene TRBJ2-3; D ambiguous. CDR3 size: 14 residues. Looked up from germline, CDR1 is SGHAT and CDR2 is FQNNGV. The CDR3 spells CAGSQDSPADTQYF. The CDR3 DNA reads as TGTGCCGGCAGCCAAGACTCCCCGGCAGATACGCAGTATTTT.

J is TRBJ1-1 and V is TRBV21-1. TRBV21-1 is shown as a pseudogene. The CDR3 loop spans 14 amino acids. In DNA, the CDR3 is TGTGCCAGCAGCAAAGTTGGGACGGCCACTGAAGCTTTCTTT. This sequence encodes CASSKVGTATEAFF.

V gene TRBV20-1 combines with J gene TRBJ2-1; maybe TRBD2 (6 bases). This CDR3 contains 13 residues. Germline V gene sequence: CDR1 DFQATT, CDR2 SNEGSKA (reference sequence). Deletions cut 6 bases from V and 0 bases from J, with 9 bases between. CDR3: CSAETSSYNEQFF. The CDR3 DNA reads as TGCAGTGCCGAGACTAGCTCCTACAATGAGCAGTTCTTC.

This clonotype has more than one count but fewer than ten. V is TRBV6-5 and J is TRBJ2-2; 8 bases map to TRBD1. Germline V gives CDR1 MNHEY, CDR2 SVGAGI. V shed 4 bases, J shed 4 bases, and the junction held 5 bases outside the gene matches. CDR3 size: 15 residues. The CDR3 DNA reads as TGTGCCAGCAGTTTGGGACAGGCTCCCACCGGGGAGCTGTTTTTT. Translated: CASSLGQAPTGELFF.

The rearrangement uses TRBV19 and TRBJ2-1, with 9 bases lining up with TRBD1. CDR3 length: 15 amino acids. The germline gives CDR1 LNHDA, CDR2 SQIVND (reference sequence). V shed 5 bases, J shed 4 bases, and the junction held 6 bases outside the gene matches. The CDR3 DNA follows: TGTGCCAGTAGTCCTCCGGGACAGGGTTACAATGAGCAGTTCTTC. This encodes CASSPPGQGYNEQFF.

The chain couples TRBV5-4 to TRBJ2-5; a possible D gene is TRBD2 (6 bases). The CDR3 is 15 residues long. Trimming took off 1 base at V and 5 bases at J, with 15 bases between the two ends. Germline CDR1 and CDR2: SGHNT and YYREEE (reference sequence). The CDR3 sequence: CASSLKFPAGETQYF. CDR3 nucleotides: TGTGCCAGCAGCTTGAAGTTCCCGGCGGGGGAGACCCAGTACTTC.

This clonotype has a handful of counts. The chain has TRBV29-1 and TRBJ2-5, with D maybe TRBD1 (6 bases). Germline loops: CDR1 SQVTM, CDR2 ANQGSEA. The CDR3 spans 14 residues. Between the trimmed V and J ends, which lost 3 bases and 0 bases, there was a span of 11 bases. The CDR3 here is CSVEDPGDQETQYF. The CDR3 DNA is TGCAGCGTTGAGGACCCAGGGGACCAAGAGACCCAGTACTTC.

The J gene is TRBJ2-2, the V gene TRBV2, with TRBD1 matching 7 bases. Losses at the gene ends were 4 bases for V and 3 bases for J; bases not matched to a gene: 2. The CDR3 sequence is 14 residues long. Germline values: CDR1 SNHLY, CDR2 FYNNEI. The CDR3 sequence is CASSVQGHTGELFF. CDR3 DNA: TGTGCCAGCAGTGTACAGGGGCACACCGGGGAGCTGTTTTTT.

This clonotype has only a few counts. V usage is TRBV14 and J usage is TRBJ1-4; 8 bases agree with TRBD1. The germline V gene has CDR1 SGHDN and CDR2 FVKESK. Losses at the gene ends were 3 bases for V and 7 bases for J; bases not matched to a gene: 4. This CDR3 has 14 residues. DNA for the CDR3: TGTGCCAGCAGCCACAGGGGGCTGGTTGAAAAACTGTTTTTT. It encodes CASSHRGLVEKLFF.

The V call is TRBV7-6, the J call TRBJ2-5, with 8 bases lining up with TRBD2. Germline V lookup: CDR1 SGHVS, CDR2 FNYEAQ. This CDR3 region has 15 residues. J was trimmed by 9 bases and V by 5 bases; bases with no gene match: 14. The chain's CDR3 is CASSRPGTSSGAQYF. CDR3 sequence (DNA): TGTGCCAGCAGCCGTCCCGGGACTAGTTCTGGGGCCCAGTACTTC.

This clonotype was detected only a few times. The chain employs TRBV9 and TRBJ1-2; D is unresolved. Trimming stripped 4 bases from V and 2 bases from J, with 12 bases between. This CDR3 is 14 amino acids long. Germline V lookup: CDR1 SGDLS, CDR2 YYNGEE. As DNA, the CDR3 is TGTGCCAGCAGCCCCACGGATGGAAACTATGGCTACACCTTC. Protein product: CASSPTDGNYGYTF.

The chain employs TRBV4-1 and TRBJ2-7, with D possibly TRBD2 on 5 matching bases. Trimming pared 4 bases from V and 3 bases from J, leaving 16 bases between. Germline V gene data show CDR1 as MGHRA and CDR2 as YSYEKL. This CDR3 has 15 residues. The CDR3 nucleotides are TGCGCCAGCAGCCCACAGCCTTCGAGGGACTACGAGCAGTACTTC. It yields the protein CASSPQPSRDYEQYF.